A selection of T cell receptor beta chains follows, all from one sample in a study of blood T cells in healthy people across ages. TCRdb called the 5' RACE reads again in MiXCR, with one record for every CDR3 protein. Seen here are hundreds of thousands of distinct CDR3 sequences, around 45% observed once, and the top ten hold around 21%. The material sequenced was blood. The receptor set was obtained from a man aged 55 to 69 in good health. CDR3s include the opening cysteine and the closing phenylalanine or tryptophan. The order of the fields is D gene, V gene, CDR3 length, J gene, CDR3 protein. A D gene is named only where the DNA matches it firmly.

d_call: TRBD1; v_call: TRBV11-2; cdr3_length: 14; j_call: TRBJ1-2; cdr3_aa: CASSILRTGRGYTF
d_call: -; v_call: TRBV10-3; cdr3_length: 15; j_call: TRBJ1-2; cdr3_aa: CAISEDRDAFYGYTF
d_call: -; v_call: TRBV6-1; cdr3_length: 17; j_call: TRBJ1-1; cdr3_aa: CASETLDRKEGNTEAFF
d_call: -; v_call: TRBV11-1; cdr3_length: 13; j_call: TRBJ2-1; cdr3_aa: CASSTGPGNEQFF
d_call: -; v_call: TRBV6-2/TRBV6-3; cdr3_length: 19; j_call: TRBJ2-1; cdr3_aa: CASSYSLAGQPTFMDEQFF
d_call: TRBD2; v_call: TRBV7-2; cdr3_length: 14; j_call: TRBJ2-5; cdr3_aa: CASSSGLAEGTQYF
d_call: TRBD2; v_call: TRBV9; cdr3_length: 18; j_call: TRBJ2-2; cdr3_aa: CASSVATGLAGKTGELFF
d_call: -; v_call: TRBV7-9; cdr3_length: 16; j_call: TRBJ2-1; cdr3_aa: CASSPPYAGSYNEQFF
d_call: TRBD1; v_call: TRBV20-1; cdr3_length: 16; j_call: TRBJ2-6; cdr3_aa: CSAGQGSISGANVPTF
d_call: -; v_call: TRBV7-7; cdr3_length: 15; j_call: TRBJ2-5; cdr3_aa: CTSSFRQGTVETQYF
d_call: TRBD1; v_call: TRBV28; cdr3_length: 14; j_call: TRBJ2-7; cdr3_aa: CASRRQGGTYEQYF
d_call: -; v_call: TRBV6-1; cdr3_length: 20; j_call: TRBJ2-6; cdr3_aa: CASSTSDIKPTNSGANVLTF
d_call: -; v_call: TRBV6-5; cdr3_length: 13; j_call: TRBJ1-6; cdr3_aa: CATRDRNLSPLHF
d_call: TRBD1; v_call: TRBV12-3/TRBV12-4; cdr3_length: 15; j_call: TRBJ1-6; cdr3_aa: CASSPPGTGNSPLHF
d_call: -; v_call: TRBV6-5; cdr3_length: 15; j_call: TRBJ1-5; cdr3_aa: CASSYSAGTGQPQHF
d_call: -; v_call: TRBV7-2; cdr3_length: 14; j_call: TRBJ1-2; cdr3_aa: CASSLVGLQDGYTF
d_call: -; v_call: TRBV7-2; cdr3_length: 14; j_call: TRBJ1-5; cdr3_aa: CASSLGPVYQPQHF
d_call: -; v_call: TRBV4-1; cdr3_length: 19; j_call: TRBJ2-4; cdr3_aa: CASSQGRGAPLLAKNIQYF
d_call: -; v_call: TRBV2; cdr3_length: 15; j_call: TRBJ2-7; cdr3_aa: CASSEGVIRSYEQYF
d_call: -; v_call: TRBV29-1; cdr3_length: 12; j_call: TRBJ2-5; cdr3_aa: CSAKGQGETQYF
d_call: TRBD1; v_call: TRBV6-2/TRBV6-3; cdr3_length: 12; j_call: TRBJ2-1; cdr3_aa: CASKTGDNEQFF
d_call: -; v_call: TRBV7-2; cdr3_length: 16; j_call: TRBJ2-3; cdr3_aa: CASSLAASLVTDTQYF
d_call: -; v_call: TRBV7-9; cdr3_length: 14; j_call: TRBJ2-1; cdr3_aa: CASSSKGPNNEQFF